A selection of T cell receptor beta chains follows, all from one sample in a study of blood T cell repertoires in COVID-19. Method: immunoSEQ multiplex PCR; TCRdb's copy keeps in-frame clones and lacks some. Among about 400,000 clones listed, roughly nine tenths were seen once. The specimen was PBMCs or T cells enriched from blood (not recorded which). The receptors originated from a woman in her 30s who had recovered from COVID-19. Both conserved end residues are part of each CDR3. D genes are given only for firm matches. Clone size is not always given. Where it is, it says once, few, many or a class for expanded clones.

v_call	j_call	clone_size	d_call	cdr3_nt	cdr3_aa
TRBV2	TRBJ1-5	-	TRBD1	TGTGCCAGAAGGAGGGGGCGATTGAATCAGCCCCAGCATTTT	CARRRGRLNQPQHF
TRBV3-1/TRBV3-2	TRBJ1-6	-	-	TGTGCCAGCAGCCATATAACAGTCCGCTATAATTCACCCCTCCACTTT	CASSHITVRYNSPLHF
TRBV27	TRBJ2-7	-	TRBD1	TGTGCCAGCAGTTTAAAGACAGGGTTTTTCCTCTACGAGCAGTACTTC	CASSLKTGFFLYEQYF
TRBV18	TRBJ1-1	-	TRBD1	TGTGCCAGCTCACCAGGGACAGGGGTAGGGTACACTGAAGCTTTCTTT	CASSPGTGVGYTEAFF
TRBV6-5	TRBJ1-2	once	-	TGTGCCAGCGGCGGTTATGGCTACACCTTC	CASGGYGYTF
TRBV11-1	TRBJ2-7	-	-	TGTGCCAGCAGCCCCGACGGCCACTACTCCTACGAGCAGTACTTC	CASSPDGHYSYEQYF
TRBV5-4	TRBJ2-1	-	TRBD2	TGTGCCAGCAGCGTCCTGGGGCTAGCGGGGTACAATGAGCAGTTCTTC	CASSVLGLAGYNEQFF
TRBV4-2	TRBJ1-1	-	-	TGTGCCAGCAGCCAAGATGTCTCCAGGGGCGCAGGATCTAACACTGAAGCTTTCTTT	CASSQDVSRGAGSNTEAFF
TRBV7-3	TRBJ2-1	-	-	TGTGCCAGCAGCTTAGCCCCTAGTAGTTGGAATGAGCAGTTCTTC	CASSLAPSSWNEQFF
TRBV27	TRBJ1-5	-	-	TGTGCCAGCGGAGAAGGCAGGGGAATCGATCAGCCCCAGCATTTT	CASGEGRGIDQPQHF
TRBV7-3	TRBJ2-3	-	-	TGTGCCAGCAGCTCACGTCTGGGAGTCGATACGCAGTATTTT	CASSSRLGVDTQYF
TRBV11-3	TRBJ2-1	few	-	TGTGCCAGCAGCTTCGACCGGGACAATGAGCAGTTCTTC	CASSFDRDNEQFF
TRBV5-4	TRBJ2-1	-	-	TGTGCCAGCAGCTGGGGTGGGGGCAGGAGCTCCTACAATGAGCAGTTCTTC	CASSWGGGRSSYNEQFF
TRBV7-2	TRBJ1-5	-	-	TGTGCCAGCAGCCCCTCACGGACACGGCTTTTGTATAGCAATCAGCCCCAGCATTTT	CASSPSRTRLLYSNQPQHF
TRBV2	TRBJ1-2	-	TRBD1	TGTGCCAGCAGTGAGACAGGGGGCTTAGGCTACACCTTC	CASSETGGLGYTF
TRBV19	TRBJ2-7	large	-	TGTGCCAGTAGTGCGGGACCGTCCTACGAGCAGTACTTC	CASSAGPSYEQYF
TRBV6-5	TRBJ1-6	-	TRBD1	TGTGCCAGCAGGTCGACACAGGGGTATAATTCACCCCTCCACTTT	CASRSTQGYNSPLHF
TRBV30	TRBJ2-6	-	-	TGTGCCTGGAGTGGCCCGGGAGTCCTGACTTTC	CAWSGPGVLTF
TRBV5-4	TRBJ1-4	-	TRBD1	TGTGCCAGCAGCAGACGACAGGGCTTGAATGAAAAACTGTTTTTT	CASSRRQGLNEKLFF
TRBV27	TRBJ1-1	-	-	TGTGCCAGCAGTCGGCCGGGAACTGAAGCTTTCTTT	CASSRPGTEAFF
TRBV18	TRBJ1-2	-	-	TGTGCCAGCTCACCGCGGACAGACGCCTTTTTTAACTATGGCTACACCTTC	CASSPRTDAFFNYGYTF
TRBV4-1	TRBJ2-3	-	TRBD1	TGCGCCAGCAGCCAAGGGACAGGGCACACAGATACGCAGTATTTT	CASSQGTGHTDTQYF
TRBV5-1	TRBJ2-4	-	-	TGCGCCAGCAGCTTGGCCACGGACAACCAAATTCAGTACTTC	CASSLATDNQIQYF
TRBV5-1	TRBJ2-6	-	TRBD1	TGCGCCAGCAGCTTGGTCGGGACAGGTGGGTCCTTTGAAACTGGGGCCAACGTCCTGACTTTC	CASSLVGTGGSFETGANVLTF
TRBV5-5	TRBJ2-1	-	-	TGTGCCAGCAGCCCAGGGGCTCCCCGCTGGGGGCAGGAGCAGTTCTTC	CASSPGAPRWGQEQFF
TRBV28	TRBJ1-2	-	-	TGTGCCAGCAGTTTAACAGGGCTAAGTGGCTACACCTTC	CASSLTGLSGYTF
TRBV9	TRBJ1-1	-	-	TGTGCCAGCAGCGCCTCCGGGGACACTGAAGCTTTCTTT	CASSASGDTEAFF
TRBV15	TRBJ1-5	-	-	TGTGCCACCAGCACTAGACAGGCTAGCAATCAGCCCCAGCATTTT	CATSTRQASNQPQHF
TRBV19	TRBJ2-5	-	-	TGTGCCAGTAGTCGGGGAGTGGAGACCCAGTACTTC	CASSRGVETQYF
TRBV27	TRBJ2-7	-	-	TGTGCCAGCAGTTTACTCAGGGGGTCAACCGGGACTAGTCCCTACGAGCAGTACTTC	CASSLLRGSTGTSPYEQYF
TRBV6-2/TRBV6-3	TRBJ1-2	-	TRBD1	TGTGCCAGCAGTTCGAACAGGGGTAACTATGGCTACACCTTC	CASSSNRGNYGYTF
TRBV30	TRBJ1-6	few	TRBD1	TGTGCCTGGAGTGCTGCCGGGACAGGGATTTCGGGTTCACCCCTCCACTTT	CAWSAAGTGISGSPLHF
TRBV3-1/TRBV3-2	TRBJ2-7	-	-	TGTGCCAGCAGCCAATATACAGGCTACTACGAGCAGTACTTC	CASSQYTGYYEQYF
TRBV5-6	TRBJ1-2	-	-	TGTGCCAGCAGCGCAGGAGGGTTCTATGGCTACACCTTC	CASSAGGFYGYTF
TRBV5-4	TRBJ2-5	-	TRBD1	TGTGCCAGCAGCCACATAGACAGGGAACAAGAGACCCAGTACTTC	CASSHIDREQETQYF
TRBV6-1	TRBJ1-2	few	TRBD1	TGTGCCAGCAGTGCCGGGACAGCGGTAGGTGGCTATGGCTACACCTTC	CASSAGTAVGGYGYTF
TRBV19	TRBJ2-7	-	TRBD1	TGTGCCAGTAGTATTACGGGACAGATCGTTAGCGAGCAGTACTTC	CASSITGQIVSEQYF
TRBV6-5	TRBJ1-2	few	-	TGTGCCAGCACCAAGGACAAGAACTATGGCTACACCTTC	CASTKDKNYGYTF
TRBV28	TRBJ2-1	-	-	TGTGCCAGCGGTCTGACAGTTCCCAATGAGCAGTTCTTC	CASGLTVPNEQFF
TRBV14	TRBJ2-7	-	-	TGTGCCAGCAGCCATAGGGGTTGGCCCTACGAGCAGTACTTC	CASSHRGWPYEQYF
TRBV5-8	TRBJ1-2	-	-	TGTGCCAGCAGCTTGTTCAGGGCGGTCGACTATGGCTACACCTTC	CASSLFRAVDYGYTF
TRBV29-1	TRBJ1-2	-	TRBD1	TGCAGCGTTGAATACCAAACAGGGGAGGTTGGCTACACCTTC	CSVEYQTGEVGYTF
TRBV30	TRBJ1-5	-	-	TGTGCCTGGAGTGGGGTGGGGGGTTCGGGTCAGCCCCAGCATTTT	CAWSGVGGSGQPQHF
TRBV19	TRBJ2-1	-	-	TGTGCCAGTAGTTTCCAACCTGTTGGGCCTCTCAATGAGCAGTTCTTC	CASSFQPVGPLNEQFF
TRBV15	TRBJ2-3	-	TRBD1	TGTGCCACCAGCAAAAATACAGGGGGGAGCACAGATACGCAGTATTTT	CATSKNTGGSTDTQYF
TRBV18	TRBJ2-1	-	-	TGTGCCAGCTCAAGTTCTGGCGGGATGGGCAATGAGCAGTTCTTC	CASSSSGGMGNEQFF
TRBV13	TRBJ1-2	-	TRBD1	TGTGCCAGCAGTGCGGGACAGGGAGGCTATGGCTACACCTTC	CASSAGQGGYGYTF
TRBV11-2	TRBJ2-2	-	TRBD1	TGTGCCAGCAGCTCCGCGACAGGGATCACCGGGGAGCTGTTTTTT	CASSSATGITGELFF
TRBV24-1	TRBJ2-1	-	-	TGTGCCACCAGTGATTTAAGGGGTAGGGGGAATGAGCAGTTCTTC	CATSDLRGRGNEQFF
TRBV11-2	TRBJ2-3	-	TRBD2	TGTGCCAGCAGGGGACTGGGCGGGAGATCCAAAGACACAGATACGCAGTATTTT	CASRGLGGRSKDTDTQYF
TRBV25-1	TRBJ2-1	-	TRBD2	TGTGCCAGCAGTAGCGGGACCCTCCCCGACAATGAGCAGTTCTTC	CASSSGTLPDNEQFF
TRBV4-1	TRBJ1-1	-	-	TGCGCCAGCAGCCAAGAGTGGACCGGGGGGAACACTGAAGCTTTCTTT	CASSQEWTGGNTEAFF
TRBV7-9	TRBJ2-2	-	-	TGTGTATTGGGGACATCGAACACCGGGGAGCTGTTTTTT	CVLGTSNTGELFF